The T cell receptor beta chain described here comes from a study of blood T cell repertoires in COVID-19 (dated by TCRdb to about 2020). About the study as a whole: Samples covering the acute and convalescent phases of COVID-19 were provided by collaborators in the United States, Italy and Spain. HLA class I and class II types, where available, came from metadata supplied by the sample provider rather than from assay-based typing. The prospective study material was composed of cDNA or gDNA derived from T cells, B-cell-depleted T cells, or PBMCs. A de-identified subject ID, COVID-19 status, age in years and sex were almost always included in the sample metadata. Subjects who had been exposed to COVID-19, were actively infected with it, or had recovered from it provided the deeply sampled blood TCRbeta repertoires that made up the dataset. A freely available public database, intended as a resource for researchers studying the immune response to SARS-CoV-2, is where the repertoires were released. The samples were drawn from two sources: the first 160 participants of the ongoing ImmuneRACE study, and 1,000 to 1,500 subjects contributed by 6 global collaborators. General conclusions and limits of the study: The quantity of clinical and demographic metadata differed by source and by participant and was supplied without curation.

This clone was seen a handful of times. The clone's antigen remains unknown. There are no base qualities to consult, and no much larger clone falls within one base. This same CDR3 is encoded by further DNA sequences in the sample. Whole blood was collected in K2EDTA tubes by collaborating institutions according to the institutions' own protocols. For TCRbeta analysis, collaborator samples were shipped as frozen whole blood, as isolated PBMCs, or as DNA extracted from either sample type. At the junction V is shortened by 4 bases and J by 7 bases; bases outside the gene matches: 1. Sequences SNHLY (CDR1) and FYNNEI (CDR2) are obtained from the germline V gene. The CDR3 covers 13 residues, taking in both the cysteine and the phenylalanine. CDR3 DNA is the only sequence kept; it has 39 bases, read in frame from the first base. TCRbeta CDR3 regions were amplified from genomic DNA by means of the immunoSEQ Assay, a bias-controlled multiplex PCR. As for the original processing: Nucleated cell counts per sample were estimated from amplification of reference gene primers within the assay. Sequence reads were collapsed and filtered to measure the absolute abundance of every unique TCRbeta CDR3 rearrangement. For each sample, productive Simpson clonality was calculated by taking the square root of Simpson's diversity index across productive rearrangements. Not all clones reach the TCRdb copy of this immuneACCESS table, which keeps in-frame sequences only. Checked studies attribute under half of the gap to unresolved V genes and leave the rest unexplained. The D gene and trimming were derived from the DNA, and the V and J assignments and clone size from that table. In all, the sample holds about 47,000 clones, and nearly 90% of those were seen once. 3% of the sample belongs to the ten largest clones.

This clonotype originated in a man aged 50 to 60 with active COVID-19. Sequencing used peripheral blood. This receptor chain uses TRBV2 and TRBJ2-5, and 12 junction bases match TRBD2. The CDR3 region reads CASSALAGGTQYF. DNA sequence: TGTGCCAGCAGTGCACTAGCGGGGGGGACCCAGTACTTC.